The 5 T cell receptor beta chains given below trace back to one sample, sequenced in a study of cytomegalovirus exposure and HLA in healthy donors. A multiplex PCR was run with 60 Vbeta primers and 13 Jbeta primers. Here immunoSEQ multiplex PCR was the method, and the copy in TCRdb shows in-frame clones only, minus some. Here the sample table reports under 150,000 clones. The sample was PBMCs. These receptors came from a woman aged 55-69 years in good health and CMV-seronegative.

To note about this clone: Different DNA sequences within this sample yield the same CDR3. This chain uses TRBV2 with TRBJ2-5, with D possibly being TRBD2 (7 bases). Between the trimmed V and J ends, which lost 1 base and 9 bases, there was a span of 15 bases. The CDR3 has 14 residues. Germline CDR1 reads SNHLY; CDR2 reads FYNNEI. CDR3 sequence: CASSEEGGAVAQYF. CDR3 sequence (DNA): TGTGCCAGCAGTGAAGAGGGGGGGGCGGTGGCCCAGTACTTC.

V gene TRBV7-9 combines with J gene TRBJ1-1; D is uncertain. V was cut by 6 bases and J by 1 base, with 9 bases left in between. Germline-derived CDR1 and CDR2 are SEHNR and FQNEAQ (reference sequence). CDR3 length: 13 residues. This CDR3 reads CASRMAGNTEAFF. The CDR3 DNA reads as TGTGCCAGCAGGATGGCAGGGAACACTGAAGCTTTCTTT.

This rearrangement joins TRBV9 to TRBJ2-6, with 7 bases matching TRBD1. Germline V gene sequence: CDR1 SGDLS, CDR2 YYNGEE. The trim removed 4 bases at V and 2 bases at J, leaving 3 bases unmatched. This CDR3 region has 15 residues. As DNA, the CDR3 is TGTGCCAGCAGCAATACAGGGGCTGGGGCCAACGTCCTGACTTTC. It translates to CASSNTGAGANVLTF.

The chain carries TRBV5-8 and TRBJ1-2; the D is unclear. V shed 5 bases and J shed 3 bases, with 17 bases lying between them. CDR1 is SGHTS and CDR2 is YDEGEE in the germline V gene. This CDR3 contains 15 residues. This CDR3 is CASSHYRGLDYGYTF. DNA for the CDR3: TGTGCCAGCAGTCACTATCGGGGTCTCGACTATGGCTACACCTTC.

Details on this clone: The sample has other DNA sequences that encode this CDR3 too. This chain uses TRBV14 with TRBJ1-4; unclear D gene. Per germline, CDR1 SGHDN and CDR2 FVKESK. The V and J ends lost 2 bases and 3 bases respectively, with 10 bases between them. The CDR3 is 15 residues long. DNA for the CDR3: TGTGCCAGCAGCCAAATATACAGAGCTAATGAAAAACTGTTTTTT. Encoded protein: CASSQIYRANEKLFF.